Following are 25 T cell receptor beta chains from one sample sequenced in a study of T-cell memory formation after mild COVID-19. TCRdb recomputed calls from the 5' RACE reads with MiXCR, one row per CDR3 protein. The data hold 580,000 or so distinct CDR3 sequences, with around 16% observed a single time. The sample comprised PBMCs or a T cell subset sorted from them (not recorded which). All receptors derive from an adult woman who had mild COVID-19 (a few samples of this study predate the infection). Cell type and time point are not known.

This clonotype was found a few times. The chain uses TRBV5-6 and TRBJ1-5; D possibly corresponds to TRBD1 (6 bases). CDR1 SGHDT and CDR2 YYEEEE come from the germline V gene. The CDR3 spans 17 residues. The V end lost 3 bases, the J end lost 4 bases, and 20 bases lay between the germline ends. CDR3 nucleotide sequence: TGTGCCAGCAGCTCTCTCACAACAGACAGGAAGAATCAGCCCCAGCATTTT. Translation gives CASSSLTTDRKNQPQHF.

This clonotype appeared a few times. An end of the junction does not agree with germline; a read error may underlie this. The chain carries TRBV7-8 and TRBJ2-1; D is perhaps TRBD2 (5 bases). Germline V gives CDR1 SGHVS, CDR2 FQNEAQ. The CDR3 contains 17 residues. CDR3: CASSPPRAAYGYNEQSF. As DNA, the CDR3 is TGTGCCAGCAGCCCCCCCCGAGCGGCGTATGGCTACAATGAGCAGTCCTTC.

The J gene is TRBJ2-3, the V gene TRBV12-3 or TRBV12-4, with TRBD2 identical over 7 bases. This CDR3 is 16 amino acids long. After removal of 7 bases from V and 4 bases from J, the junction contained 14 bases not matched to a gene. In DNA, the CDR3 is TGTGCCAGCACCCGCGGCCCGGGACTACAAGCAGATACGCAGTATTTT. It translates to CASTRGPGLQADTQYF.

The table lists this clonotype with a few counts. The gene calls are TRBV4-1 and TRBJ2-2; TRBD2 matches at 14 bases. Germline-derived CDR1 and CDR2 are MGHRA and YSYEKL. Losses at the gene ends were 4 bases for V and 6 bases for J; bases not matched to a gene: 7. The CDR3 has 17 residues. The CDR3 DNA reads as TGCGCCAGCAGCCGGGGACTAGCGGGGGCCGTAGCCGGGGAGCTGTTTTTT. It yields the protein CASSRGLAGAVAGELFF.

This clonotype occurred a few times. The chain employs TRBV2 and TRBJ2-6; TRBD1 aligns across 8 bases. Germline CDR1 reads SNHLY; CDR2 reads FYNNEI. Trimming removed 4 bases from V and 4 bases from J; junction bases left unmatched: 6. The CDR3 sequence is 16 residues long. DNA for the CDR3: TGTGCCAGCAGTGGGCAGGGGGCCTTCGGGGCCAACGTCCTGACTTTC. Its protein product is CASSGQGAFGANVLTF.

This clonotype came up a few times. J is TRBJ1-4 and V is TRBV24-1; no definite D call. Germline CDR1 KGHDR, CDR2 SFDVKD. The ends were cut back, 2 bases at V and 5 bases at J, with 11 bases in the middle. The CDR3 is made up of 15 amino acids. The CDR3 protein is CATSDSREKNEKLFF. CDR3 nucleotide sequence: TGTGCCACCAGTGATTCCCGGGAAAAAAATGAAAAACTGTTTTTT.

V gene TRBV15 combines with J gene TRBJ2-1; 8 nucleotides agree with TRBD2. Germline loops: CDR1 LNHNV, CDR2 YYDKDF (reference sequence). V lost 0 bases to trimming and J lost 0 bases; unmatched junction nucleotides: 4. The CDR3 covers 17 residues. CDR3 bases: TGTGCCACCAGCAGAGATTCCAGCGGGAGCTCCTACAATGAGCAGTTCTTC. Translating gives CATSRDSSGSSYNEQFF.

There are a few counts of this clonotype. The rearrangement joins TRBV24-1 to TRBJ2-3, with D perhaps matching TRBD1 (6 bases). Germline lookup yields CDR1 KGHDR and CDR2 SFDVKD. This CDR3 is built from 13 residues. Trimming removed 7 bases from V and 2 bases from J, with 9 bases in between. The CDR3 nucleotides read TGTGCCACCAGGGACAGTTTCACAGATACGCAGTATTTT. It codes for CATRDSFTDTQYF.

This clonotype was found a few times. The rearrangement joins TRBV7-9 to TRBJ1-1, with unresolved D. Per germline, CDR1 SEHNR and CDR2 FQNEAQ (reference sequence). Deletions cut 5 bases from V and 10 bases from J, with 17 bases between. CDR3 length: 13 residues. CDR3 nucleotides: TGTGCCAGCAGCCACGTCAATGCTTGGGGAGCTTTCTTT. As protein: CASSHVNAWGAFF.

DNA of the CDR3: TGCAGTGCTAGAACTCGGGACAGGGGCTCTGGGGCCAACGTCCTGACTTTC. It specifies CSARTRDRGSGANVLTF. The chain joins TRBV20-1 to TRBJ2-6; TRBD1 aligns across 10 bases. The germline V gene encodes CDR1 DFQATT and CDR2 SNEGSKA (reference sequence). V lost 2 bases and J lost 0; bases outside the gene matches: 4. The CDR3 spans 17 residues.

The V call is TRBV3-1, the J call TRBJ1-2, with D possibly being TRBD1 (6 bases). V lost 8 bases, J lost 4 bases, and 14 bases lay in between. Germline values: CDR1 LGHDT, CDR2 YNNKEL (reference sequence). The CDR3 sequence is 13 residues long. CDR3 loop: CASGGIRGYGYTF. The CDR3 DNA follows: TGTGCCAGCGGCGGCATCAGGGGCTATGGCTACACCTTC.

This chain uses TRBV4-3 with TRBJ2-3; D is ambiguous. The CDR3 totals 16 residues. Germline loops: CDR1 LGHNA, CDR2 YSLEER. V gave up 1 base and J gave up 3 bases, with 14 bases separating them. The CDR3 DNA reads TGCGCCAGCAGCCAAGCGGTAGCTTCGAGGACAGATACGCAGTATTTT. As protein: CASSQAVASRTDTQYF.

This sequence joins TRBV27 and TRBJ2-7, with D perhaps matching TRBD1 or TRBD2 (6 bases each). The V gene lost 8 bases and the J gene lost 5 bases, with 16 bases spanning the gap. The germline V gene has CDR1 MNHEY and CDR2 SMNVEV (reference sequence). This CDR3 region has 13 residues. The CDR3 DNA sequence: TGTGCCAGCTCAAGTCGGGGGCCCCACGAGCAGTACTTC. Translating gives CASSSRGPHEQYF.

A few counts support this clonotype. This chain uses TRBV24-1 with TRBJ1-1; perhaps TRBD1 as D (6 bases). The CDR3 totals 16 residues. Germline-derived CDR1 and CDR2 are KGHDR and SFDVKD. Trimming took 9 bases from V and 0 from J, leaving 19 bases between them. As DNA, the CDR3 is TGTGCCACCCGACCGCGGGGGGCAAACATGAACACTGAAGCTTTCTTT. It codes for CATRPRGANMNTEAFF.

CDR3 sequence: CASSLKNGELFF. The CDR3, as DNA: TGTGCCAGCAGCTTGAAAAACGGGGAGCTGTTTTTT. V and J are TRBV5-4 and TRBJ2-2; D not resolved. The length of the CDR3 is 12 residues. Trimming shortened V by 1 base and J by 7 bases, and 5 bases separated the two germline ends. The germline V gene encodes CDR1 SGHNT and CDR2 YYREEE (reference sequence).

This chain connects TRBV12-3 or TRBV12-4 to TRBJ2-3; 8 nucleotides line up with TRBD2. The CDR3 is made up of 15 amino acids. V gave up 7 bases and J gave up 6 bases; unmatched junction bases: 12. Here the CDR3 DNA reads TGTGCCAGCACCAACTTTGGCGGGGGGACGGATACGCAGTATTTT. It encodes CASTNFGGGTDTQYF.

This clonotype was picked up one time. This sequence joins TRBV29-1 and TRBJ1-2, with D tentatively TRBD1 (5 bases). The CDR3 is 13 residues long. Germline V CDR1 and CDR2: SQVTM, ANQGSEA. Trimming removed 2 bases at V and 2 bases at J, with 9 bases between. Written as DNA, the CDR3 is TGCAGCGTTGAAACAGGCCCGAACTATGGCTACACCTTC. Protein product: CSVETGPNYGYTF.

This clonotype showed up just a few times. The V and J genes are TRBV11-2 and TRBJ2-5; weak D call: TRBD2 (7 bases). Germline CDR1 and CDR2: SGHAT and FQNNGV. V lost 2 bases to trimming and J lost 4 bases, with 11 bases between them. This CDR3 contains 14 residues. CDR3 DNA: TGTGCCAGCAGCTTATACAGGGAGGGAGAGACCCAGTACTTC. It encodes CASSLYREGETQYF.

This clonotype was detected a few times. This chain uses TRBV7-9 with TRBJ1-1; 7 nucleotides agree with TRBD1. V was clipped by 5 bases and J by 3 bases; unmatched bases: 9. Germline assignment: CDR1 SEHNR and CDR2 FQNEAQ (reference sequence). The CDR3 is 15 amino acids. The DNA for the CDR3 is TGTGCCAGCAGCCCGTCGGGACAGTCGTACACTGAAGCTTTCTTT. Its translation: CASSPSGQSYTEAFF.

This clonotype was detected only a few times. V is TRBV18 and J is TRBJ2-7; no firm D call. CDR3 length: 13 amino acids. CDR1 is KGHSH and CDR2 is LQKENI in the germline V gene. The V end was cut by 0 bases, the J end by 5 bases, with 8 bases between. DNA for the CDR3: TGTGCCAGCTCACCACCCCAGAGAAACGAGCAGTACTTC. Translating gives CASSPPQRNEQYF.

CDR3 sequence: CSVDRETRTDTQYF. CDR3 in DNA: TGCAGCGTTGATCGGGAGACGCGCACAGATACGCAGTATTTT. V gene TRBV29-1 combines with J gene TRBJ2-3; TRBD2 might be the D (6 bases). V lost 3 bases and J 1 base, leaving 11 bases between the germline ends. CDR3 size: 14 residues. The germline V gene has CDR1 SQVTM and CDR2 ANQGSEA.

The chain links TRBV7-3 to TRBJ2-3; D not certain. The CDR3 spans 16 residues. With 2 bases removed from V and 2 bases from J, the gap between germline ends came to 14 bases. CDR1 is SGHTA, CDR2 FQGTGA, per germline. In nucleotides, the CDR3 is TGTGCCAGCAGCTTACATGGGGATCAACCCACAGATACGCAGTATTTT. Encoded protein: CASSLHGDQPTDTQYF.

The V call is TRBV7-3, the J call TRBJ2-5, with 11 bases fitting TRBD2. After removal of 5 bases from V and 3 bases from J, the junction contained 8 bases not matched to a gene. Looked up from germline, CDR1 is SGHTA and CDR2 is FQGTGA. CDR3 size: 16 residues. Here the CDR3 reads CASSHSGGLAEETQYF. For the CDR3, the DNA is TGTGCCAGCAGCCACTCCGGGGGACTAGCGGAAGAGACCCAGTACTTC.

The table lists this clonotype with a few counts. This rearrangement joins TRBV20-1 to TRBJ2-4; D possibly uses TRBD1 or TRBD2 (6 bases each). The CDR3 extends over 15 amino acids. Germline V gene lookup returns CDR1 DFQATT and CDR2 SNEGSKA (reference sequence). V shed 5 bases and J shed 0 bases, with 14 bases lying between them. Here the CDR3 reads CSAPRRGEAKNIQYF. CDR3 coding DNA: TGCAGTGCTCCCCGGAGGGGGGAAGCCAAAAACATTCAGTACTTC.

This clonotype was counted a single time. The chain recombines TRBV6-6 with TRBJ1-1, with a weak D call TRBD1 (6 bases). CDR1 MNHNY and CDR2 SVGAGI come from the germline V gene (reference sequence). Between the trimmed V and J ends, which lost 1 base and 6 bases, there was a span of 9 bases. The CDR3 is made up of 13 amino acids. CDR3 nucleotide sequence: TGTGCCAGCAGTTACTTCGGGGGCGCTGAAGCTTTCTTT. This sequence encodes CASSYFGGAEAFF.